This T cell receptor (beta chain) emerged from a study of regulatory T cells in long-lasting Graves disease. Arm-PCR with iRepertoire HTBI primers amplified the CDR3 regions for these TCR beta libraries. Each CDR3 protein is one row after TCRdb ran MiXCR on the multiplex PCR reads. The table records 700,000 or so distinct CDR3 sequences, 25% to 30% of them present only once. Regarding time point: persistent/refractory GD, antithyroid drugs over 5 years with positive TRAb. TCR sequences were obtained from RNA taken from PBMCs. Germline CDR1 reads DFQATT; CDR2 reads SNEGSKA (reference sequence). The V and J ends lost 7 bases and 0 bases respectively, with 13 bases between them. The CDR3 extends over 13 amino acids.

The V and J genes are TRBV20-1 and TRBJ2-7; unclear D gene. The sequence derives from a female donor with Graves disease. The sample here was peripheral blood mononuclear cells (PBMCs), taken when the disease was refractory, from a patient treated with antithyroid drugs. The CDR3 nucleotides are TGCAGTGTACTCGGGCGGAGCTCCTACGAGCAGTACTTC. Protein product: CSVLGRSSYEQYF.